The source of this T cell receptor (beta chain) is a study of Ad26.COV2.S vaccination and SARS-CoV-2 variants. About the research overall: Intramuscular Ad26.COV2.S at 5x10^10 or 1x10^11 viral particles.

As to this clone: Its target is not known.

Method: immunoSEQ multiplex PCR; TCRdb's copy keeps in-frame clones and lacks some. The sample records some 520,000 clones, approximately 88% being singletons. Treatment indicated: 15 to 20 received Ad26.COV2.S at low or high dose, single or two shots; 5 received placebo; per-sample allocation not given. Specimen acquisition occurred on day 63 following the initial vaccine or placebo injection. In Boston, an adult donor aged 18-55 years took part. The study's findings and limits: Vaccinated and placebo-treated recipients had similar non-spike TCR breadth.

The sequence was collected from a person aged 18-60 years who received the Ad26.COV2.S COVID-19 vaccine or a placebo. The specimen comprised peripheral blood, sampled in a trial of Ad26.COV2.S vaccine versus placebo.

In DNA, the CDR3 is TGCGCCAGCAGCCAAGATCTTTCGCAGGTGATTATCTATGGCTACACCTTC. It codes for CASSQDLSQVIIYGYTF. The J gene is TRBJ1-2, the V gene TRBV4-3; D gene ambiguous. The length of the CDR3 is 17 residues. Trimming pared 0 bases from V and 4 bases from J, leaving 18 bases between. Germline CDR1 and CDR2: LGHNA and YSLEER.